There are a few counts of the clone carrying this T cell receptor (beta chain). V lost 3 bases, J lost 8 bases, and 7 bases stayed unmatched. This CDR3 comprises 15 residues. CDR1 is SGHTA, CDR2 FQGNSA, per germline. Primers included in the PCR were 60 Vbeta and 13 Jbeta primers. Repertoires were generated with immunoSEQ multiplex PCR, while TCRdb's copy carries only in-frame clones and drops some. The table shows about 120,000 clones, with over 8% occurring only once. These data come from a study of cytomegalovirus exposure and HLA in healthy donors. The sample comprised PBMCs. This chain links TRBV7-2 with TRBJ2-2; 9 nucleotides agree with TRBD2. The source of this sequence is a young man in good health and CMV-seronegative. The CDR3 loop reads CASSFFGGGAGELFF. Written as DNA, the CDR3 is TGTGCCAGCAGCTTTTTCGGCGGGGGGGCAGGGGAGCTGTTTTTT.